This T cell receptor (beta chain) was sequenced during a study of beta chain features in type 1 diabetes. Sequencing targeted expressed TCRB transcripts, as all isolated RNA had been reverse transcribed. TCRdb's copy holds only in-frame clones and misses some; the assay was immunoSEQ multiplex PCR. Counted here are 130,000 to 150,000 clones, about 10% occurring once; the ten biggest clones make up around 1.2%. CDR1 and CDR2 (germline): MGHRA, YSYEKL. With 0 bases clipped from V and 7 bases from J, the junction kept 11 bases outside the gene matches. CDR3 length equals 16 residues. This TCR came from a young man in good health. This chain joins TRBV4-1 and TRBJ2-5; 7 nucleotides match TRBD2. What was sequenced was naive CD4+ T cells from blood. The CDR3, as DNA: TGCGCCAGCAGCCAAGAAGGTTCAGCGGGGAGGGGGACCCAGTACTTC. This codes for CASSQEGSAGRGTQYF.